This TCR beta chain stems from a study of T cells after yellow fever vaccination. This clonotype has ten or more counts. Its antigen is not identified. TCRdb used MiXCR to reprocess the 5' RACE reads, holding one entry per CDR3 protein. The table lists hundreds of thousands of distinct CDR3 sequences, about 12% of them singletons. The V and J ends lost 4 bases and 7 bases respectively, with 11 bases between them. The CDR3 covers 13 residues. Findings of the study overall: Weaker in magnitude, the secondary response showed a faster peak on day 5 versus 15. Re-detected after boosting: most primary clones, 96% of CD4 and less than 90% of CD8.

The chain uses TRBV12-3 or TRBV12-4 and TRBJ1-5, with D possibly TRBD1 on 5 matching bases. This receptor was obtained from a man aged 30 to 45 who received the YFV17D yellow fever vaccine. The source was PBMCs, collected on the day of the yellow fever booster vaccination. This CDR3 is CASSSDSGQPQHF. CDR3 sequence (DNA): TGTGCCAGCAGTTCTGACAGTGGACAGCCCCAGCATTTT.